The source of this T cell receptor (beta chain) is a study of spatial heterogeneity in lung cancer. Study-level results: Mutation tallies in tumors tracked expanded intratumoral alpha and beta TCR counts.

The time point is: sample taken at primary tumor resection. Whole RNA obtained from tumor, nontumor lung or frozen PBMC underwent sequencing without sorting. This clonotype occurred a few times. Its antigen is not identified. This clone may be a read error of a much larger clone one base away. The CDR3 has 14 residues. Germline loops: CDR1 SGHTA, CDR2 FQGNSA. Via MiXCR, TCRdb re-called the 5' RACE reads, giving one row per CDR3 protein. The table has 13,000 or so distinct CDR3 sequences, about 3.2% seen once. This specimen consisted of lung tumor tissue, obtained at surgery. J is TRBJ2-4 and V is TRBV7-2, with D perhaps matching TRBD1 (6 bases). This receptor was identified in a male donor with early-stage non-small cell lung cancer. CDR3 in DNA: TGTGCCAGCAGCTTAGCGCTACAGGGCAACATGCAGTACTTC. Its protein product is CASSLALQGNMQYF.